The 12 T cell receptor beta chains reported below all come from one sample, sequenced in a study of shared clonotypes between healthy human individuals. Clones were read by immunoSEQ multiplex PCR, and TCRdb kept only the in-frame ones, dropping some. The table has some 2,100,000 clones, approximately 94% seen once. The sequencing sample was made of naive CD4+ T cells sorted from blood. As for subset: CD45RA+ positively selected. These receptors all come from a young man in good health.

The chain has TRBV2 and TRBJ2-7; D is ambiguous. Germline V gene sequence: CDR1 SNHLY, CDR2 FYNNEI. The CDR3 loop spans 15 amino acids. Trimming took off 8 bases at V and 0 bases at J, with 17 bases between the two ends. The CDR3 region is CASLEMVLSSYEQYF. The DNA of the CDR3 is TGTGCCAGCCTGGAGATGGTCCTGAGCTCCTACGAGCAGTACTTC. Full variable domain (rest looked up from reference TRBV2 and TRBJ2-7): EPEVTQTPSHQVTQMGQEVILRCVPISNHLYFYWYRQILGQKVEFLVSFYNNEISEKSEIFDDQFSVERPDGSNFTLKIRSTKLEDSAMYFCASLEMVLSSYEQYFGPGTRLTVT.

CDR3 protein: CASSYTRLGEQFF. The CDR3 DNA reads as TGTGCCAGCAGTTATACTCGACTGGGTGAGCAGTTCTTC. V gene TRBV6-5 combines with J gene TRBJ2-1; D gene uncertain. V dropped 3 bases and J dropped 9 bases, with 12 bases sitting between them. Germline V CDR1 and CDR2: MNHEY, SVGAGI. This CDR3 has 13 residues.

This clone was seen just once. The chain uses TRBV7-9 and TRBJ1-2; no reliable D call. Germline-derived CDR1 and CDR2 are SEHNR and FQNEAQ (reference sequence). The CDR3 extends over 14 amino acids. Deletions cut 4 bases from V and 4 bases from J, with 13 bases between. The CDR3 coding sequence is TGTGCCAGCAGCTCCCGGTCGGGTTCCTATGGCTACACCTTC. This gives the protein CASSSRSGSYGYTF.

V and J are TRBV29-1 and TRBJ2-3; D perhaps matches TRBD2 (7 bases). CDR1 and CDR2 from the germline V gene are SQVTM and ANQGSEA. Deletions cut 3 bases from V and 2 bases from J, with 15 bases between. CDR3 size: 15 residues. The CDR3: CSVEGGPLPTDTQYF. The CDR3 DNA follows: TGCAGCGTTGAGGGGGGGCCCCTACCCACAGATACGCAGTATTTT.

The J gene is TRBJ2-7, the V gene TRBV15; 8 bases match TRBD1. The germline V gene encodes CDR1 LNHNV and CDR2 YYDKDF (reference sequence). Trimming at V came to 1 base and at J to 6 bases, leaving 8 bases not matched to a gene. This CDR3 spans 15 amino acids. The CDR3 DNA is TGTGCCACCAGCAGAGCTCCGGGACAGGACGGCGAGCAGTACTTC. Amino acid sequence: CATSRAPGQDGEQYF.

V usage is TRBV10-3 and J usage is TRBJ1-1, with D perhaps matching TRBD1 (6 bases). The germline gives CDR1 ENHRY, CDR2 SYGVKD. The CDR3 has 14 residues. V lost 6 bases and J 0 bases, leaving 11 bases between the germline ends. The CDR3 region is CAIRPTGLNTEAFF. CDR3 nucleotides: TGTGCCATCAGACCTACAGGGTTGAACACTGAAGCTTTCTTT.

V usage is TRBV30 and J usage is TRBJ1-2; tentatively, D is TRBD1 (5 bases). Germline V gene sequence: CDR1 GTSNPN, CDR2 SVGIG (reference sequence). V dropped 2 bases and J dropped 8 bases, with 15 bases sitting between them. This CDR3 is 13 amino acids long. CDR3 in amino acids: CAWSYPGAGGYTF. CDR3 DNA: TGTGCCTGGAGTTACCCCGGGGCGGGAGGCTACACCTTC.

The chain employs TRBV7-2 and TRBJ2-5; weak D call: TRBD2 (5 bases). The V and J ends lost 1 base and 5 bases respectively, with 8 bases between them. This CDR3 spans 13 amino acids. Germline assignment: CDR1 SGHTA and CDR2 FQGNSA. CDR3 DNA sequence: TGTGCCAGCAGCTTAGGGAGGTGGGAGACCCAGTACTTC. It yields the protein CASSLGRWETQYF.

The chain joins TRBV29-1 to TRBJ1-1, with D tentatively TRBD1 (6 bases). Trimming pared 2 bases from V and 4 bases from J, leaving 14 bases between. The CDR3 covers 14 residues. Germline CDR1 SQVTM, CDR2 ANQGSEA. The CDR3: CSVENQGQSTEAFF. DNA of the CDR3: TGCAGCGTTGAAAATCAGGGGCAGAGCACTGAAGCTTTCTTT.

The J gene is TRBJ2-4, the V gene TRBV2; D is ambiguous. Trimming took off 3 bases at V and 1 base at J, with 13 bases between the two ends. There are 16 residues in the CDR3. Germline assignment: CDR1 SNHLY and CDR2 FYNNEI. The CDR3 sequence: CASSDSRSLAKNIQYF. In nucleotides, the CDR3 is TGTGCCAGCAGTGACTCTAGATCCCTGGCCAAAAACATTCAGTACTTC.

This chain joins TRBV6-1 and TRBJ2-5; TRBD1 agrees at 9 bases. Germline V gene sequence: CDR1 MNHNS, CDR2 SASEGT. The CDR3 extends over 16 amino acids. J lost 5 bases, V lost 4 bases, and 11 bases had no gene match. The CDR3 DNA reads as TGTGCCAGCAGTGTGGACAGGGGACGGTACGGGGAGACCCAGTACTTC. Protein sequence: CASSVDRGRYGETQYF.

The gene calls are TRBV7-2 and TRBJ2-1; a possible D gene is TRBD2 (6 bases). Deletions cut 7 bases from V and 0 bases from J, with 19 bases between. CDR3 length: 17 residues. Germline V gene data show CDR1 as SGHTA and CDR2 as FQGNSA. The CDR3 DNA follows: TGTGCCAGCACCAGGCCCGGGGGAACTAGCTCCTACAATGAGCAGTTCTTC. Amino acid sequence: CASTRPGGTSSYNEQFF. The whole variable domain, filled in from reference TRBV7-2 and TRBJ2-1, reads GAGVSQSPSNKVTEKGKDVELRCDPISGHTALYWYRQSLGQGLEFLIYFQGNSAPDKSGLPSDRFSAERTGGSVSTLTIQRTQQEDSAVYLCASTRPGGTSSYNEQFFGPGTRLTVL.